This T cell receptor (beta chain) was captured in a study of blood T cell repertoires in COVID-19. Assay used: immunoSEQ multiplex PCR; TCRdb lists only in-frame clones, some missing. The table includes about 180,000 clones, approximately 85% detected once. Per the germline V gene, CDR1 is SGHDN and CDR2 is FVKESK. The trim removed 4 bases at V and 0 bases at J, leaving 8 bases unmatched. There are 18 residues in the CDR3. The chain combines TRBV14 with TRBJ2-1; 11 nucleotides align to TRBD2. Sequencing was performed on peripheral blood. This clonotype was obtained from a man in his sixties with acute or convalescent COVID-19. The CDR3 sequence is CASSLGLAGAHSYNEQFF. For the CDR3, the DNA is TGTGCCAGCAGCCTCGGACTAGCGGGCGCACACTCCTACAATGAGCAGTTCTTC.